The sequence of this TCR beta chain was determined in a study of naive and memory T cell subsets (dated by TCRdb to about 2017). Background for the entire study: The figure summarizing the skin biopsy and whole blood samples listed about 10 blood donors, 7 tuberculin skin test biopsies and 3 saline control biopsies. PCR2 was typically performed as a SYBR Green qPCR that was stopped at a set threshold, although end-point PCR (around 6 cycles) could be used instead for low-input samples. What the authors observed across the whole study: The potential sensitivity of the RNA-based method to TCR transcript changes with T cell activation and differentiation was acknowledged.

Receptor libraries were prepared by 5' RACE. Four rounds of PCR, run with the SP2 primer together with nested alpha and beta constant region primers, were used to amplify the ligated cDNA. TCR RNA was reverse transcribed with SuperScript IV using alpha and beta constant region primers for the blood and skin samples. An oligonucleotide carrying the Illumina SP2 primer and a UMI was ligated to the cDNA 3' end using T4 RNA ligase 1. The 12-nucleotide UMI was composed of two random hexamers separated by an eight-base spacer, which was included to prevent hairpin formation. From the second PCR onward, TCR alpha and beta chain libraries were processed separately, and dual indexing was applied for multiplexing. After pooling, the indexed libraries were analyzed by capillary electrophoresis and sequenced on either an Illumina MiSeq or NextSeq. PhiX DNA at about 4.5-7.5% was added to the libraries to raise base diversity and improve cluster recognition. As for the authors' bioinformatics: UMIs were extracted from read 2 by Demultiplexor and combined with the TCR sequence from read 1, and reads were split according to sample indices. Decombinator identified V and J genes and V-J junctions, assigning each TCR a five-part identifier including V and J deletions. Collapsinator used UMIs to correct sequencing errors and PCR amplification heterogeneity, producing a UMI-based abundance for each TCR. Identifiers were converted to nucleotide sequence by CDR3Translator and translated to amino acids, and CDR3 regions were extracted on the basis of terminal motifs. Error-corrected alpha and beta TCR counts from blood and skin were compared after normalization to input RNA amount. TCRdb reanalyzed the raw reads on its own, using fastp at Q25 for trimming and MiXCR for clone calling, and kept in-frame beta chains. Rows with one shared CDR3 protein collapse into an entry with the most common genes and DNA. Here the V and J calls rest on TCRdb's processing, not on the authors' analysis. This sample has 55,000 to 70,000 distinct CDR3 sequences in its table, and 6% to 8% of those were observed once. The ten top clones hold approximately 9.4% of the sample.

This clonotype was seen repeatedly, ten times or more. The antigen this receptor binds is unknown. Per-base quality was not reported, and no clone a single base away is much larger than it. The study described a robust, sensitive protocol for amplifying, sequencing and analyzing TCRs, using 3' ligation of a UMI-containing oligonucleotide to TCR cDNA. Whole blood analysis involved drawing around 2.7 ml of peripheral blood from adult healthy volunteers into Tempus tubes and then extracting RNA following the manufacturer's instructions. Total RNA was used without cell sorting and was treated with RQ1 DNase before reverse transcription, with a target input of about 1 to 1000 ng. Libraries were prepared from skin biopsies and whole blood so that pipeline robustness could be tested in samples in which T cells form a minority population. This clonotype originated in a female donor in good health.

The CDR3 here reads CASSQDFVAENSGYTF. The sequenced DNA: TGTGCCAGCAGCCAAGATTTCGTGGCCGAGAACTCCGGCTACACCTTC. The V and J segments used are TRBV3-1 and TRBJ1-2; there is no confident call for the D gene. Trimming removed 0 bases from V and 8 bases from J, leaving 19 bases between the germline ends. The CDR3 covers 16 residues, taking in both the cysteine and the phenylalanine. Here the CDR3 DNA is all that survives: 48 bases in frame from base 1. The germline V gene (reference sequence) specifies LGHDT as CDR1 and YNNKEL as CDR2.